These T cell receptor beta chains were read from a single sample in a study of cytomegalovirus exposure and HLA in healthy donors. This table comes from immunoSEQ multiplex PCR, and its TCRdb copy is limited to in-frame clones, with some not included. The repertoire consists of approximately 190,000 clones, with approximately 78% occurring once and the leading ten covering around 0.75%. Sequencing was performed on PBMCs. The receptors here all came from a woman younger than 30 in good health and CMV-seronegative. Each CDR3 is given with its conserved first and last residue. The D gene is left open where the match is weak. For some rows the clone size is stated as once, few or many, or as a class when expanded; others skip it.

size,length,V,D,J,DNA,CDR3
NA,14,TRBV10-2,TRBD1,TRBJ2-1,TGCGCCATCACTCCCGGACAGGGTCACAATGAGCAGTTCTTC,CAITPGQGHNEQFF
NA,16,TRBV6-6,NA,TRBJ2-5,TGTGCCAGCACTGTTGGCGCCAGGGGGGATGGGGAGACCCAGTACTTC,CASTVGARGDGETQYF
NA,19,TRBV27,NA,TRBJ2-1,TGTGCCAGCAGTTTTATCTTTGACAGGGGAGGGAGTAAGTACTATGAGCAGTTCTTC,CASSFIFDRGGSKYYEQFF
few,16,TRBV7-9,TRBD1,TRBJ2-5,TGTTCCAGCAGCTCCGCCGGGACAGGCCTACAAGAGACCCAGTACTTC,CSSSSAGTGLQETQYF
NA,15,TRBV6-5,NA,TRBJ2-1,TGTGCCAGCAGTTCGCTTAGCGGAACCTACAATGAGCAGTTCTTC,CASSSLSGTYNEQFF
NA,14,TRBV13,NA,TRBJ2-3,TGTGCCAGCAGCTTAGGCCGACTGACAGATACGCAGTATTTT,CASSLGRLTDTQYF
NA,15,TRBV6-5,TRBD2,TRBJ2-1,TGTGCCAGCAGACCCGGGACTAGCGGCTACAATGAGCAGTTCTTC,CASRPGTSGYNEQFF
NA,16,TRBV14,TRBD1,TRBJ1-4,TGTGCCAGCAGCCAAACAACAGGGGACCCTAATGAAAAACTGTTTTTT,CASSQTTGDPNEKLFF
NA,16,TRBV4-1,TRBD2,TRBJ2-7,TGCGCCAGCAGCCACTCTAGCGGGGGGGCCTTGTACGAGCAGTACTTC,CASSHSSGGALYEQYF
NA,14,TRBV29-1,TRBD1,TRBJ2-7,TGCAGCGTTGAATCGCAACAGGGGGCCGGGGAGCAGTACTTC,CSVESQQGAGEQYF
NA,14,TRBV2,TRBD1,TRBJ2-7,TGTGCCAGCAGGCCGACAGGGGGCTCGTACGAGCAGTACTTC,CASRPTGGSYEQYF
NA,18,TRBV18,TRBD1,TRBJ1-2,TGTGCCAGCTCACCCGGGACAGGGCCCCCCCCTACTGCTTATGGCTACACCTTC,CASSPGTGPPPTAYGYTF
NA,15,TRBV14,NA,TRBJ1-1,TGTGCCAGCAGCCACACTGGGCCGTGGAACACTGAAGCTTTCTTT,CASSHTGPWNTEAFF
NA,16,TRBV4-1,TRBD1,TRBJ2-2,TGCGCCAGCAGCCAAGGGGGGACAGTGTACACCGGGGAGCTGTTTTTT,CASSQGGTVYTGELFF